The 29 T cell receptor beta chains below all came from one sample that was sequenced in a study of control samples from healthy donors and cancer patients. TCRdb's copy holds only in-frame clones and misses some; the assay was immunoSEQ multiplex PCR. Of roughly 200,000 clones in the sample, about 93% were seen once. Specimen: blood. The receptors stem from a man aged 50 to 60 in good health.

The rearrangement links TRBV12-3 or TRBV12-4 to TRBJ1-1; D uncertain. CDR3 length: 11 residues. Trimming took 6 bases from V and 8 from J, leaving 10 bases between them. As DNA, the CDR3 is TGTGCCAGCAGATCCAGCAGAGAAGCTTTCTTT. Its protein product is CASRSSREAFF.

On this clone: Different DNA sequences within this sample yield the same CDR3. This sequence joins TRBV15 and TRBJ1-5, with a tentative D call TRBD1 (5 bases). V gave up 0 bases and J gave up 7 bases, with 16 bases separating them. CDR1 is LNHNV and CDR2 is YYDKDF in the germline V gene (reference sequence). CDR3 length: 16 amino acids. Here the CDR3 reads CATSREGRVWGQPQHF. The CDR3 nucleotides are TGTGCCACCAGCAGAGAAGGGCGGGTCTGGGGGCAGCCCCAGCATTTT.

This chain's CDR3 is CASNARTGGSQPQHF. The CDR3 coding sequence is TGTGCCAGCAATGCACGGACAGGAGGGAGTCAGCCCCAGCATTTT. The V and J genes are TRBV21-1 and TRBJ1-5; the table's D gene call, TRBD1, was not cross checked with the DNA. TRBV21-1 is an annotated pseudogene. This CDR3 region has 15 residues.

Of note for this clone: The junction departs from the called germline gene at one end, perhaps through a read error. V is TRBV7-7 and J is TRBJ2-5; possibly TRBD1 for D (6 bases). The CDR3 sequence is 13 residues long. From germline, CDR1 is SSHAT and CDR2 FNYEAQ (reference sequence). CDR3 sequence: CASSFQGRETQYF. As DNA, the CDR3 is TGTGCTAGCAGCTTTCAGGGGCGGGAGACCCAGTACTTC.

This chain joins TRBV7-9 and TRBJ1-2; possibly TRBD1 for D (5 bases). Germline V gives CDR1 SEHNR, CDR2 FQNEAQ (reference sequence). V was pared by 0 bases and J by 2 bases, with 7 bases between. The CDR3 is 14 residues long. This CDR3 is CASSLAGVNYGYTF. CDR3 sequence (DNA): TGTGCCAGCAGCTTAGCGGGGGTCAACTATGGCTACACCTTC.

This rearrangement joins TRBV2 to TRBJ1-5; D possibly corresponds to TRBD1 (5 bases). CDR3 size: 15 residues. V lost 6 bases and J lost 2, with 14 bases in between. Germline V gene lookup returns CDR1 SNHLY and CDR2 FYNNEI. The CDR3 loop reads CASSAIGRGNQPQHF. Here the CDR3 DNA reads TGTGCCAGCAGCGCAATAGGCAGGGGCAATCAGCCCCAGCATTTT.

The V call is TRBV5-1, the J call TRBJ2-1; D might be TRBD1 or TRBD2, each matching 7 bases. V was shortened by 3 bases and J by 1 base, with 26 bases between the two germline ends. This CDR3 contains 20 residues. Germline V gene sequence: CDR1 SGHRS, CDR2 YFSETQ. The CDR3 region has the DNA TGCGCCAGCAGCTCCCTATCAGGGGGGAGGGAGGGTATTTCCTACAATGAGCAGTTCTTC. Protein product: CASSSLSGGREGISYNEQFF.

This chain uses TRBV28 with TRBJ1-6; weak D call: TRBD1 (5 bases). Germline CDR1 and CDR2: MDHEN and SYDVKM. V lost 4 bases to trimming and J lost 9 bases, with 7 bases between them. CDR3 size: 12 residues. The CDR3 is CASSSQGSPLHF. CDR3 sequence (DNA): TGTGCCAGCAGTTCTCAGGGTTCACCCCTCCACTTT.

The chain couples TRBV2 to TRBJ2-1; a possible D gene is TRBD1 (6 bases). The CDR3 extends over 13 amino acids. The V gene's germline CDR1 is SNHLY and CDR2 FYNNEI. V shed 4 bases and J shed 7 bases, with 11 bases lying between them. In DNA, the CDR3 is TGTGCCAGCAGTGGTATACAGGGTAATGAGCAGTTCTTC. This codes for CASSGIQGNEQFF.

V gene TRBV19 combines with J gene TRBJ2-3, with D hard to call. The CDR3 has 12 amino acids. CDR1 is LNHDA, CDR2 SQIVND, per germline (reference sequence). V lost 3 bases and J 4 bases, leaving 5 bases between the germline ends. The CDR3 protein is CASSISSDTQYF. The CDR3 DNA reads as TGTGCCAGTAGTATCAGTTCAGATACGCAGTATTTT.

CDR3 residues: CASSFSGINTEAFF. Written as DNA, the CDR3 is TGTGCCAGCAGCTTTTCCGGGATAAACACTGAAGCTTTCTTT. V and J are TRBV7-2 and TRBJ1-1, with no clear D. The V gene's germline CDR1 is SGHTA and CDR2 FQGNSA. V was trimmed by 3 bases and J by 2 bases, leaving 10 bases between them. The CDR3 runs 14 residues.

The chain joins TRBV7-3 to TRBJ1-3; TRBD1 is a possible D gene (5 bases). Germline CDR1 is SGHTA and CDR2 is FQGTGA. The CDR3 runs to 18 residues. V was cut by 3 bases and J by 0 bases, with 18 bases left in between. The CDR3 sequence: CASSFTGGPDGSGNTIYF. The CDR3, as DNA: TGTGCCAGCAGCTTCACCGGGGGACCGGACGGCTCTGGAAACACCATATATTTT. The full variable domain, with the rest looked up from reference TRBV7-3 and TRBJ1-3, is GAGVSQTPSNKVTEKGKYVELRCDPISGHTALYWYRQSLGQGPEFLIYFQGTGAADDSGLPNDRFFAVRPEGSVSTLKIQRTERGDSAVYLCASSFTGGPDGSGNTIYFGEGSWLTVV.

The V call is TRBV2, the J call TRBJ2-2, with D possibly matching TRBD2 (7 bases). V was pared by 6 bases and J by 4 bases, with 21 bases between. The CDR3 is 17 amino acids. Germline V gene lookup returns CDR1 SNHLY and CDR2 FYNNEI. CDR3 in amino acids: CASSLSAGATSTGELFF. The CDR3 DNA follows: TGTGCCAGCAGCCTGTCGGCGGGGGCGACTTCCACCGGGGAGCTGTTTTTT.

This clone was recorded a few times. This chain links TRBV5-6 with TRBJ2-3; 7 nucleotides align to TRBD1. CDR3 length equals 16 residues. Germline CDR1 is SGHDT and CDR2 is YYEEEE. After removal of 4 bases from V and 3 bases from J, the junction contained 11 bases not matched to a gene. CDR3 residues: CASSQIGTGATDTQYF. The CDR3 coding sequence is TGTGCCAGCAGCCAAATTGGTACAGGGGCAACAGATACGCAGTATTTT.

This chain connects TRBV18 to TRBJ1-1; D is unresolved. CDR3 length: 12 residues. V gave up 0 bases and J gave up 7 bases, with 6 bases separating them. The V gene's germline CDR1 is KGHSH and CDR2 LQKENI. The CDR3 protein is CASSPPPVEAFF. CDR3 coding DNA: TGTGCCAGCTCACCACCCCCTGTTGAAGCTTTCTTT.

This clone appeared a single time. The chain joins TRBV28 to TRBJ2-3, with a weak D call TRBD1 (5 bases). The CDR3 is 16 amino acids. CDR1 and CDR2 (germline): MDHEN, SYDVKM. Trimming left V 7 bases short and J 2 bases short, with 19 bases between. The CDR3 loop reads CASTPPGARVTDTQYF. The CDR3 DNA reads as TGTGCCAGCACCCCTCCTGGAGCCAGGGTCACAGATACGCAGTATTTT.

The chain employs TRBV18 and TRBJ2-7; 9 bases are a match to TRBD1. CDR1 and CDR2 (germline): KGHSH, LQKENI. The CDR3 has 14 residues. The junction had 4 bases not matched to a gene; V was cut back by 4 bases and J by 3 bases. The CDR3 reads CASSLTGQGYEQYF. The CDR3 bases are TGTGCCAGCTCACTCACGGGACAGGGCTACGAGCAGTACTTC.

This sequence joins TRBV19 and TRBJ1-1; D call uncertain. The CDR3 has 13 amino acids. CDR1 and CDR2 (germline): LNHDA, SQIVND (reference sequence). Trimming took off 5 bases at V and 3 bases at J, with 10 bases between the two ends. The CDR3 DNA sequence: TGTGCCAGTAGTCCGGACCAAGACACTGAAGCTTTCTTT. This sequence encodes CASSPDQDTEAFF.

This sequence joins TRBV18 and TRBJ1-6; weak D call: TRBD1 (6 bases). Germline loops: CDR1 KGHSH, CDR2 LQKENI. The V gene lost 4 bases and the J gene lost 5 bases, with 15 bases spanning the gap. There are 16 residues in the CDR3. The CDR3 spells CASSLARGGDNSPLHF. Here the CDR3 DNA reads TGTGCCAGCTCACTCGCCAGGGGAGGAGATAATTCACCCCTCCACTTT.

The chain joins TRBV6-1 to TRBJ1-5; no definite D call. CDR3 length equals 12 residues. The germline V gene has CDR1 MNHNS and CDR2 SASEGT. Deletions cut 2 bases from V and 9 bases from J, with 8 bases between. Written as DNA, the CDR3 is TGTGCCAGCAGTGAATCAAACAGGCCCCAGCATTTT. It translates to CASSESNRPQHF.

V and J are TRBV5-6 and TRBJ1-5; the D gene is possibly TRBD1 (5 bases). CDR3 length: 14 residues. V was pared by 7 bases and J by 7 bases, with 18 bases between. The germline V gene encodes CDR1 SGHDT and CDR2 YYEEEE. The CDR3 region is CASDFRRDDQPQHF. CDR3 nucleotide sequence: TGTGCCAGCGACTTTCGCAGGGACGACCAGCCCCAGCATTTT. Combining the CDR3 with reference TRBV5-6 and TRBJ1-5 gives the whole variable domain DAGVTQSPTHLIKTRGQQVTLRCSPKSGHDTVSWYQQALGQGPQFIFQYYEEEERQRGNFPDRFSGHQFPNYSSELNVNALLLGDSALYLCASDFRRDDQPQHFGDGTRLSIL.

The chain couples TRBV11-2 to TRBJ2-7, with TRBD1 matching 7 bases. This CDR3 region has 12 residues. After removal of 5 bases from V and 6 bases from J, the junction contained 4 bases not matched to a gene. From germline, CDR1 is SGHAT and CDR2 FQNNGV. CDR3 in amino acids: CASSVDRAEQYV. The CDR3 DNA reads TGTGCCAGCAGCGTCGACAGGGCCGAGCAGTACGTC.

J is TRBJ1-2 and V is TRBV12-3 or TRBV12-4; TRBD1 is a possible D gene (5 bases). This CDR3 spans 13 amino acids. Trimming removed 5 bases at V and 2 bases at J, with 9 bases between. The CDR3 DNA reads TGTGCCAGCAGTCCGGGACCGAACTATGGCTACACCTTC. Its protein product is CASSPGPNYGYTF.

The chain carries TRBV19 and TRBJ1-3, with D unclear. V dropped 7 bases and J dropped 2 bases, with 18 bases sitting between them. Germline V gene lookup returns CDR1 LNHDA and CDR2 SQIVND (reference sequence). The CDR3 loop spans 16 amino acids. This CDR3 reads CASTYGFRATGNTIYF. In DNA form, the CDR3 reads TGTGCCAGTACATATGGCTTCCGAGCTACTGGAAACACCATATATTTT.

The V gene is TRBV6-6, the J gene TRBJ2-3; TRBD2 might be the D (5 bases). V was pared by 5 bases and J by 6 bases, with 9 bases between. Germline values: CDR1 MNHNY, CDR2 SVGAGI (reference sequence). The CDR3 consists of 12 residues. The CDR3 sequence is CASSPRVDTQYF. The CDR3, as DNA: TGTGCCAGCAGTCCGAGGGTGGATACGCAGTATTTT.

This chain links TRBV27 with TRBJ1-4; the match to TRBD1 covers 12 bases. CDR1 is MNHEY, CDR2 SMNVEV, per germline (reference sequence). Germline trimming cut 7 bases from V and 3 bases from J; bases unmatched to any gene: 15. The CDR3 has 19 residues. CDR3 sequence: CASTQRSGTGGPANEKLFF. The DNA for the CDR3 is TGTGCCAGCACCCAAAGATCCGGGACAGGGGGCCCAGCTAATGAAAAACTGTTTTTT.

V and J are TRBV5-4 and TRBJ2-5; tentatively, D is TRBD2 (5 bases). Germline-derived CDR1 and CDR2 are SGHNT and YYREEE (reference sequence). CDR3 size: 13 residues. The V gene lost 4 bases and the J gene lost 4 bases, with 11 bases spanning the gap. The CDR3 spells CASSPPRGETQYF. The CDR3 DNA sequence: TGTGCCAGCAGCCCCCCCCGGGGAGAGACCCAGTACTTC.

V usage is TRBV5-6 and J usage is TRBJ1-4; weak D call: TRBD1 (6 bases). Germline V gene lookup returns CDR1 SGHDT and CDR2 YYEEEE. The CDR3 has 16 amino acids. V was shortened by 4 bases and J by 8 bases, with 21 bases between the two germline ends. Here the CDR3 reads CASSARDMPYGEKLFF. The CDR3, as DNA: TGTGCCAGCAGCGCGCGGGACATGCCTTATGGGGAAAAACTGTTTTTT.

This sequence joins TRBV24-1 and TRBJ2-7; TRBD1 matches 7 bases. This CDR3 region has 14 residues. With 5 bases clipped from V and 10 bases from J, the junction kept 13 bases outside the gene matches. Germline V gene sequence: CDR1 KGHDR, CDR2 SFDVKD. In nucleotides, the CDR3 is TGTGCCACCAGTGCCGCAAAGGGGGCCAACCCCCAGTACTTC. Amino acids: CATSAAKGANPQYF.